Sequencing of this T cell receptor beta chain was carried out in a study of blood T cell repertoires in COVID-19. Across the whole study: Collection of acute and convalescent COVID-19 samples took place in the United States, Italy and Spain.

Per the study methods: The authors estimated nucleated cell counts from reference gene primer amplification. The method was immunoSEQ multiplex PCR; TCRdb's version includes in-frame clones alone and lacks a portion of them. The V and J calls and clone size are taken from that table; D and trimming were inferred from the DNA. The sample shows some 230,000 clones, roughly 84% of them seen only once. Between the trimmed V and J ends, which lost 4 bases and 3 bases, there was a span of 28 bases. This CDR3 has 20 amino acids. From germline, CDR1 is SGHKS and CDR2 YYEKEE (reference sequence). The sample taken for sequencing was peripheral blood. The rearrangement links TRBV5-5 to TRBJ1-4, with D perhaps matching TRBD1 (6 bases). The TCR comes from a woman between 50 and 59 years old with acute or convalescent COVID-19. The CDR3 loop is CASSVTGTVATSLANEKLFF. Written as DNA, the CDR3 is TGTGCCAGCAGCGTTACAGGGACGGTTGCTACATCGTTGGCTAATGAAAAACTGTTTTTT. Full variable domain (remainder filled in from reference TRBV5-5 and TRBJ1-4): DAGVTQSPTHLIKTRGQQVTLRCSPISGHKSVSWYQQVLGQGPQFIFQYYEKEERGRGNFPDRFSARQFPNYSSELNVNALLLGDSALYLCASSVTGTVATSLANEKLFFGSGTQLSVL.